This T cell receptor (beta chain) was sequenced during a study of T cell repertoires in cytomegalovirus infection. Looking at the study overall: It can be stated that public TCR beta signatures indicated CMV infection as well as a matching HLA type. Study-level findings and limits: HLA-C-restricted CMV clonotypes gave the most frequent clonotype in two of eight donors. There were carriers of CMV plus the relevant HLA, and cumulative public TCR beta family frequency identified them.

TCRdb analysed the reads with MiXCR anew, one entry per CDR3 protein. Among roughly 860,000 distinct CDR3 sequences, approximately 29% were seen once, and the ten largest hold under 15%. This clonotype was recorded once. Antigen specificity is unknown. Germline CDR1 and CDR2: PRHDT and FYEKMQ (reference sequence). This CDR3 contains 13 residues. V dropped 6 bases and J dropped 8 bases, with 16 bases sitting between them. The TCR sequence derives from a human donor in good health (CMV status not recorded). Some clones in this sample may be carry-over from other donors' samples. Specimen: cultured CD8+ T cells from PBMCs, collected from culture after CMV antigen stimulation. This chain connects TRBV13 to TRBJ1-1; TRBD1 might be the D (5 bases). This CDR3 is CASRYSGFMEAFF. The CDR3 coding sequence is TGTGCCAGCAGATATTCAGGGTTCATGGAAGCTTTCTTT.